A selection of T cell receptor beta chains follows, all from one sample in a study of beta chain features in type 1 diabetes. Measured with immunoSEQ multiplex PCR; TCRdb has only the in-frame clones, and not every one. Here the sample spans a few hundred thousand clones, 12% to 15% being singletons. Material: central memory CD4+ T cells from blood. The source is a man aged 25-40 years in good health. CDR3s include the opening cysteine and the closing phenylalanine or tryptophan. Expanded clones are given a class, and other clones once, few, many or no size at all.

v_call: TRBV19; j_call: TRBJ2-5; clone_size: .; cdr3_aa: CASSIGGSQETQYF
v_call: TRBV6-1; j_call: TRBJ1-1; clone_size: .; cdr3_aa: CASSSIQAGVEAFF
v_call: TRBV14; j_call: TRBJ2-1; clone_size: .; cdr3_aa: CASSQYYRASGSNNEQFF
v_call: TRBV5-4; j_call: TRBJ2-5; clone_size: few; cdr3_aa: CASSLAIAGAAPQETQYF
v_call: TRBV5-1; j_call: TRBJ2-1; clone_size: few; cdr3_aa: CASRNLFQGLAGGGGDEQFF
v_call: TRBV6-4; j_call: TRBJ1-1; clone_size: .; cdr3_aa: CASRATGGRAEAFF
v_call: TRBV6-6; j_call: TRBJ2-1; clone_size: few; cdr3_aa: CASSTLAGAVGEQFF
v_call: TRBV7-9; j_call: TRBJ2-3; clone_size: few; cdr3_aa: CASSLRTHPTDTQYF
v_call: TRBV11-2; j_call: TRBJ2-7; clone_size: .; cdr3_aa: CASSLDRAYEQYF
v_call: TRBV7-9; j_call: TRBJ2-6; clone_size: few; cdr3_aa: CASSLRSGAVSGANVLTF
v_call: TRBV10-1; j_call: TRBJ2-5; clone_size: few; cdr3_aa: CASVPTADLQETQYF
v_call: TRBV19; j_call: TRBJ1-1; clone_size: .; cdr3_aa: CASSIESPGALGMNTEAFF
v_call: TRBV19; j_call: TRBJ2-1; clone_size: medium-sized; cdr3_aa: CASSGSVNNEQFF
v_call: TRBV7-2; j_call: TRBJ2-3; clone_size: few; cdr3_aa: CASSPGGLAVVDTQYF
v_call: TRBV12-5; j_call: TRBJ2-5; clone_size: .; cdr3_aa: CASGLGTTAGRETQYF
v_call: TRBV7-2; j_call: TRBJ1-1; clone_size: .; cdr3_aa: CASSGRAGTEAFF